This TCR beta chain was retrieved from a study of T cells after yellow fever vaccination. Overall study findings and caveats: FACS-sorted repertoires could contain abundant clonotypes contaminating from the bulk population.

This clonotype was counted many times. Its specificity is not known. Germline assignment: CDR1 MRHNA and CDR2 SNTAGT. With 6 bases clipped from V and 3 bases from J, the junction kept 10 bases outside the gene matches. This CDR3 region has 15 residues. They built TCR cDNA with 5'RACE template switching, a step that put in a universal primer site and UMIs. MiXCR, run by TCRdb on the 5' RACE reads, gives a single entry per CDR3 protein. Among approximately 340,000 distinct CDR3 sequences listed, 8.5% to 10% were seen once. The rearrangement links TRBV6-4 to TRBJ2-5; TRBD2 agrees at 7 bases. The sequence was obtained from a man aged 18 to 30 who received the YFV17D yellow fever vaccine. This specimen was PBMCs, taken on the day of the first yellow fever vaccination. CDR3 sequence reads: CASRVRTSDEETQYF. CDR3 DNA sequence: TGTGCCAGCAGAGTCAGGACTAGTGATGAAGAGACCCAGTACTTC.